This T cell receptor (beta chain) was sequenced in a study of blood T cell repertoires in COVID-19 (dated by TCRdb to the early 2020s). Study-level background: Samples from collaborators originated in the United States, Italy and Spain and spanned both the acute and convalescent phases of COVID-19. The sample metadata nearly always contained a de-identified subject ID, COVID-19 status, age in years and sex. Subjects who had been exposed to COVID-19, were actively infected with it, or had recovered from it provided the deeply sampled blood TCRbeta repertoires that made up the dataset. Samples were obtained from the ongoing ImmuneRACE study (first 160 participants) and from roughly 1,300 subjects provided by 6 global collaborators. The prospective study material was composed of cDNA or gDNA derived from T cells, B-cell-depleted T cells, or PBMCs. HLA class I and class II types, where available, came from metadata supplied by the sample provider rather than from assay-based typing. The repertoires were released in a freely available public database intended as a resource for research on the immune response to SARS-CoV-2.

TCRbeta CDR3 regions were amplified from genomic DNA by means of the immunoSEQ Assay, a bias-controlled multiplex PCR. Per the authors' processing: Nucleated cell counts per sample were estimated from amplification of reference gene primers within the assay. To quantify the absolute abundance of each unique TCRbeta CDR3 rearrangement, sequence reads were collapsed and filtered. For each sample, productive Simpson clonality was calculated by taking the square root of Simpson's diversity index across productive rearrangements. Not all clones reach the TCRdb copy of this immuneACCESS table, which keeps in-frame sequences only. Checked studies attribute under half of the gap to unresolved V genes and leave the rest unexplained. V and J calls and clone size come straight from that table; D and trimming were deduced from the DNA. The sample contains about 310,000 clones, roughly 86% of them found a single time. Jointly, the top ten make up approximately 7.8% of the sample.

Overall results and qualifications from the work: The amount of clinical and demographic metadata varied by source and participant and was provided uncurated.

With respect to this clone: The specificity of this receptor is unknown. Per-base qualities were not stored, and no clone one base away is much larger.

Another Seattle source contributed samples from volunteer blood donors who had recovered from COVID-19. The collaborating institutions used their own protocols to collect whole blood in K2EDTA tubes. For TCRbeta analysis, collaborator samples were shipped as frozen whole blood, as isolated PBMCs, or as DNA extracted from either sample type. This TCR came from a woman between 50 and 59 years old who had recovered from COVID-19. Sample: peripheral blood.

CDR3 protein: CASSPGQSYEQYF. Here is the DNA: TGTGCCAGCAGCCCGGGACAGTCCTACGAGCAGTACTTC. The chain uses TRBV12-3 or TRBV12-4 and TRBJ2-7, with 7 bases in between that match TRBD1. The germline V and J ends show losses of 6 bases and 1 base respectively, and no gene match explains 3 bases of the junction. There are 13 amino acids in the CDR3, from cysteine to phenylalanine inclusive. Here the CDR3 DNA is all that survives: 39 bases in frame from base 1.